The T cell receptor beta chain described here comes from a study of metastatic and nonmetastatic thyroid tumors. From germline, CDR1 is KGHSH and CDR2 LQKENI. The CDR3 has 19 residues. Trimming pared 4 bases from V and 10 bases from J, leaving 32 bases between. Patients underwent thyroid surgery, and none had received any treatment before it. In the authors' workflow: Using the CDR3 differences seen across clinicopathological groups, the authors built a distant-metastasis classifier for papillary thyroid cancer, which was meant to discriminate distant-metastatic patients. TCRdb re-called the PCR reads via MiXCR. The authors' filters were not applied to this entry. This sample carries about 20,000 clones, 36% of them seen once, and the ten largest clones take approximately 22%.

The clonotype comes from a male donor with papillary thyroid cancer or a benign thyroid nodule (not recorded which). Some clones in this sample may be carry-over from other donors' samples. The sample taken for sequencing was blood. This chain links TRBV18 with TRBJ2-1; D could derive from TRBD1 or TRBD2 (11 bases each). The CDR3 nucleotides are TGTGCCAGCTCACTCCGGGACAGGGGGTTTGTGCTAGCGGGAGGCGAGCAGTTCTTC. Encoded protein: CASSLRDRGFVLAGGEQFF.